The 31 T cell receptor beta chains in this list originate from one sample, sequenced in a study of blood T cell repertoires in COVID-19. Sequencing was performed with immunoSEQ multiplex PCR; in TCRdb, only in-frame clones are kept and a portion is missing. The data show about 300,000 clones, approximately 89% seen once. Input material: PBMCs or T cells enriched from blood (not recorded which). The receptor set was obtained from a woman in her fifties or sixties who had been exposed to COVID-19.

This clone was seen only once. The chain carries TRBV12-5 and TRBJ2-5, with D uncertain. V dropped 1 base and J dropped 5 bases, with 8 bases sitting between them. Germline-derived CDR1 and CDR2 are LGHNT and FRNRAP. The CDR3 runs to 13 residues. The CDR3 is CASGLAPGETQYF. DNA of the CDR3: TGTGCTAGTGGTTTGGCACCAGGCGAGACCCAGTACTTC. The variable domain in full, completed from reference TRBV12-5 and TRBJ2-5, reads DARVTQTPRHKVTEMGQEVTMRCQPILGHNTVFWYRQTMMQGLELLAYFRNRAPLDDSGMPKDRFSAEMPDATLATLKIQPSEPRDSAVYFCASGLAPGETQYFGPGTRLLVL.

The CDR3 protein is CASSSTHTEQFF. The CDR3 coding sequence is TGTGCCAGCAGCTCGACACACACTGAGCAGTTCTTC. The chain links TRBV3-1 (or the pseudogene TRBV3-2) to TRBJ2-1; D is uncertain. Germline V gene lookup returns CDR1 LGHDT and CDR2 YNNKEL (reference sequence). This CDR3 region has 12 residues. Between the trimmed V and J ends, which lost 5 bases and 9 bases, there was a span of 11 bases.

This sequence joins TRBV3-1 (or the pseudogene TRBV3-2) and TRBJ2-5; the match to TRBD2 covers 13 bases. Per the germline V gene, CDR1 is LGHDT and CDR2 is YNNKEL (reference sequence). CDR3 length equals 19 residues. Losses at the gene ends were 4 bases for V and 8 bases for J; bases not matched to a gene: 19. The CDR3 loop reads CASSPLWTSGGDLGGTQYF. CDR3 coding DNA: TGTGCCAGCAGCCCCCTGTGGACTAGCGGGGGCGACCTGGGTGGAACCCAGTACTTC.

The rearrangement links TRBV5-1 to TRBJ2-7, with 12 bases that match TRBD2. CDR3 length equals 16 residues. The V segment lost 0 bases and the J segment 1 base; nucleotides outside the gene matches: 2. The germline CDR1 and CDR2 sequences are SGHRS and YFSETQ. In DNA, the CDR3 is TGCGCCAGCAGCTTGGGACTAGCGGGGGCATCCTACGAGCAGTACTTC. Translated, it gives CASSLGLAGASYEQYF.

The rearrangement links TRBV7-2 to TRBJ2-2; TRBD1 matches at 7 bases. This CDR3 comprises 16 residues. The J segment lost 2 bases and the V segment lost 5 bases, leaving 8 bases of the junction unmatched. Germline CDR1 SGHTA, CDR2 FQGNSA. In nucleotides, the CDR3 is TGTGCCAGCAGCGTCCGACAGGGATTTAACACCGGGGAGCTGTTTTTT. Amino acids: CASSVRQGFNTGELFF.

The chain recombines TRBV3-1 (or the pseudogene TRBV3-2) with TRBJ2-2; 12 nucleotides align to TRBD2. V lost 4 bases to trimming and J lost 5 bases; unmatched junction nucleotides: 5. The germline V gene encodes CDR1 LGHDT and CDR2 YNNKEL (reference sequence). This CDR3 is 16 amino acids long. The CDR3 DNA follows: TGTGCCAGCAGCCCCAGACTAGCGGGGGATACCGGGGAGCTGTTTTTT. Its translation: CASSPRLAGDTGELFF.

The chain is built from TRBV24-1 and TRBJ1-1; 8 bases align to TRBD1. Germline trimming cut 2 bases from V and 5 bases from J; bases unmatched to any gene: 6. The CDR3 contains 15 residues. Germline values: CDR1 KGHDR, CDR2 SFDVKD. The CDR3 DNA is TGTGCCACCAGTGATTCTGGACAGGGACAGACTGAAGCTTTCTTT. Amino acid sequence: CATSDSGQGQTEAFF.

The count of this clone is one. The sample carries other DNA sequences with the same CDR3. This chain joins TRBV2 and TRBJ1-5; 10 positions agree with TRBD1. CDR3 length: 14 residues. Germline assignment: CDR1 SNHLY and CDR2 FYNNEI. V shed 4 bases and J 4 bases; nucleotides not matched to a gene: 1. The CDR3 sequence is CASSGTGGNQPQHF. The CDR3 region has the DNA TGTGCCAGCAGTGGGACAGGGGGTAATCAGCCCCAGCATTTT. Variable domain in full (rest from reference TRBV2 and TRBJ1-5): EPEVTQTPSHQVTQMGQEVILRCVPISNHLYFYWYRQILGQKVEFLVSFYNNEISEKSEIFDDQFSVERPDGSNFTLKIRSTKLEDSAMYFCASSGTGGNQPQHFGDGTRLSIL.

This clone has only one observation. The CDR3 nucleotides read TGTGCCAGCCTAGACCAAAGTACCTATGGCTACACCTTC. Residues: CASLDQSTYGYTF. This chain links TRBV28 with TRBJ1-2; D remains unclear. The length of the CDR3 is 13 residues. Trimming stripped 8 bases from V and 4 bases from J, with 14 bases between. Germline CDR1 MDHEN, CDR2 SYDVKM.

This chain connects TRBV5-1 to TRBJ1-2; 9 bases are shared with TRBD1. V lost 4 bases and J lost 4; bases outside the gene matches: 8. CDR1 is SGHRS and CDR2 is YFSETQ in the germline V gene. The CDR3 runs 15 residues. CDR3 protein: CASSVATGGSYGYTF. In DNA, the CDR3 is TGCGCCAGCAGCGTCGCTACAGGGGGCTCCTATGGCTACACCTTC.

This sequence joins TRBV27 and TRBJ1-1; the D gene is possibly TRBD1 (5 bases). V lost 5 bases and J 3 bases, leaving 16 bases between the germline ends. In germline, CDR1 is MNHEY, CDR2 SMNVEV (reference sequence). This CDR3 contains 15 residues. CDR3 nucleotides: TGTGCCAGCAGTAGTCCGGGGAGGGGAGACACTGAAGCTTTCTTT. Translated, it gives CASSSPGRGDTEAFF.

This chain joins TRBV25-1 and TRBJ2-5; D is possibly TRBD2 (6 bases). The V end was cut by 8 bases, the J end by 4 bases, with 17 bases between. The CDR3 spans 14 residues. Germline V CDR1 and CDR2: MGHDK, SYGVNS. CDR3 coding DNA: TGTGCCAGCCTGGCCTGGGACTTGGGAGAGACCCAGTACTTC. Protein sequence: CASLAWDLGETQYF.

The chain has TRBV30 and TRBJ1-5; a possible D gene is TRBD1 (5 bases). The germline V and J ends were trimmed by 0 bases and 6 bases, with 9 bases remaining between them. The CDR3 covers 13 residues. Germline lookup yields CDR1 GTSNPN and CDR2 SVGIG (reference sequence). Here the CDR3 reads CAWSVQGGQPQHF. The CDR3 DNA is TGTGCCTGGAGTGTCCAGGGTGGTCAGCCCCAGCATTTT.

This CDR3 reads CASSLDAATTEAFF. The CDR3 coding sequence is TGTGCCAGCAGCTTAGATGCGGCGACGACTGAAGCTTTCTTT. The chain employs TRBV7-9 and TRBJ1-1; no reliable D call. V was cut by 1 base and J by 5 bases, with 11 bases left in between. Germline CDR1 reads SEHNR; CDR2 reads FQNEAQ (reference sequence). The CDR3 is 14 amino acids.

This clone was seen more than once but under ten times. For the CDR3, the DNA is TGTGCCAGCAGCTTAGCGGCAGGGAAGAACACTGAAGCTTTCTTT. Protein: CASSLAAGKNTEAFF. The rearrangement links TRBV7-6 to TRBJ1-1, with D perhaps matching TRBD1 (5 bases). The CDR3 consists of 15 residues. Germline V lookup: CDR1 SGHVS, CDR2 FNYEAQ. V was clipped by 0 bases and J by 1 base, with 9 bases between them. The whole variable domain, filled in from reference TRBV7-6 and TRBJ1-1, reads GAGVSQSPRYKVTKRGQDVALRCDPISGHVSLYWYRQALGQGPEFLTYFNYEAQQDKSGLPNDRFSAERPEGSISTLTIQRTEQRDSAMYRCASSLAAGKNTEAFFGQGTRLTVV.

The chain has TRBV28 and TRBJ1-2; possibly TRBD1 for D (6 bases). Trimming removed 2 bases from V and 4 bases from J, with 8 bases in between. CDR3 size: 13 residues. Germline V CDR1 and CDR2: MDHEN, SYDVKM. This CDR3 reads CASSLRGTYGYTF. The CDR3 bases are TGTGCCAGCAGTTTAAGGGGGACCTATGGCTACACCTTC.

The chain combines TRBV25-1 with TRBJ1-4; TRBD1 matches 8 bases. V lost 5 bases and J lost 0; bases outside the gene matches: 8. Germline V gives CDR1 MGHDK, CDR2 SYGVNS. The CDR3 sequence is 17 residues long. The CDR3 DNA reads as TGTGCCAGCAGTCAGAACAGGGGGAGTGCAACTAATGAAAAACTGTTTTTT. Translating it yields CASSQNRGSATNEKLFF.

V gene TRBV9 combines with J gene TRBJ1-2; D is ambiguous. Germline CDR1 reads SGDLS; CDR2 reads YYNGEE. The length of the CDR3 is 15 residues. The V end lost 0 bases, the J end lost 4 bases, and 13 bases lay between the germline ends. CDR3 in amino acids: CASSVGEAALYGYTF. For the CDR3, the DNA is TGTGCCAGCAGCGTAGGAGAGGCGGCCCTCTATGGCTACACCTTC.

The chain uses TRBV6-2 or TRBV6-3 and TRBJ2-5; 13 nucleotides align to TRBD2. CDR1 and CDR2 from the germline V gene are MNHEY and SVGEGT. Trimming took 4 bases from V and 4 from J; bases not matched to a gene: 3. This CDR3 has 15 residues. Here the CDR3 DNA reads TGTGCCAGCAGTTCTGGACTAGCGGGGGTAGAGACCCAGTACTTC. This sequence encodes CASSSGLAGVETQYF.

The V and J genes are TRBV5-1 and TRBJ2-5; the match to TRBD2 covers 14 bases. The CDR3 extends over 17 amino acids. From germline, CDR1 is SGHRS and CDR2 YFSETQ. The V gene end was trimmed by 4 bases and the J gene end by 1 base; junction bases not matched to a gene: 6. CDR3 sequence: CASSPGLAGDAQETQYF. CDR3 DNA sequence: TGCGCCAGCAGCCCGGGACTAGCGGGGGACGCCCAAGAGACCCAGTACTTC.

In nucleotides, the CDR3 is TGTGCCAGCAGAGCCTTCCGACAGGGCCTCACTGAAGCTTTCTTT. Its translation: CASRAFRQGLTEAFF. This chain joins TRBV6-5 and TRBJ1-1, with 7 nucleotides matching TRBD1. This CDR3 has 15 residues. CDR1 is MNHEY, CDR2 SVGAGI, per germline. V lost 6 bases to trimming and J lost 4 bases; unmatched junction nucleotides: 11.

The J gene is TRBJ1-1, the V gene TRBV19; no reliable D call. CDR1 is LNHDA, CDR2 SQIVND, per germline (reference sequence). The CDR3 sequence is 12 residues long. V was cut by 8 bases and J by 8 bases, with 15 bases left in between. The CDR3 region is CASCGLDGEAFF. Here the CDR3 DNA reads TGTGCCAGTTGCGGGCTCGATGGGGAAGCTTTCTTT.

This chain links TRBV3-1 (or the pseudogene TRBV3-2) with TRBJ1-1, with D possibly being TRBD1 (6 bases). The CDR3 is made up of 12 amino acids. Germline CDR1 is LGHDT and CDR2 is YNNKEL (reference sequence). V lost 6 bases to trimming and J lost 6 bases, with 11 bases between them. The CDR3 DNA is TGTGCCAGCAGGACAGGTATGTCTGAAGCTTTCTTT. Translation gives CASRTGMSEAFF.

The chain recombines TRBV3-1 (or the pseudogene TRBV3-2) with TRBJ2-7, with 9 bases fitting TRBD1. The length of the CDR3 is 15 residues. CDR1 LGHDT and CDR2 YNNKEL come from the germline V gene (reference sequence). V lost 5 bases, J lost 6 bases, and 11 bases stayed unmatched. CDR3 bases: TGTGCCAGCAGCTCCCCCGGGACAGGGACGCGCGAGCAGTACTTC. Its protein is CASSSPGTGTREQYF.

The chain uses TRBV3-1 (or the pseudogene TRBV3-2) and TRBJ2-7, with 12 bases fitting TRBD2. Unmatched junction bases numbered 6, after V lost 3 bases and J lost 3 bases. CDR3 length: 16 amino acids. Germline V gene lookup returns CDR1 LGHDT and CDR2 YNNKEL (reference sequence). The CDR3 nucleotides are TGTGCCAGCAGCCATTCTAGCGGGGGGGGTTACTACGAGCAGTACTTC. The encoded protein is CASSHSSGGGYYEQYF.

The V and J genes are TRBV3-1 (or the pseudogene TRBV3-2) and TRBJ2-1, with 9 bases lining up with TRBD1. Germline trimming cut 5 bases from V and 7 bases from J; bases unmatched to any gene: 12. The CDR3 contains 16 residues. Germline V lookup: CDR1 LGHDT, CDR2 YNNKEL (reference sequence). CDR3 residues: CASSSHGGTGTNEQFF. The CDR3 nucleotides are TGTGCCAGCAGCTCTCACGGGGGGACAGGGACGAATGAGCAGTTCTTC.

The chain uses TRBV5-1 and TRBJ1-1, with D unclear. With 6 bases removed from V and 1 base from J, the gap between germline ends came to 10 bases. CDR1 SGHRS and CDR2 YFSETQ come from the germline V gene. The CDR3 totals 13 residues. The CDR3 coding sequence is TGCGCCAGCAAAGATTCAGGGAACACTGAAGCTTTCTTT. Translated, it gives CASKDSGNTEAFF. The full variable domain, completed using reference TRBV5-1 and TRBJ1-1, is KAGVTQTPRYLIKTRGQQVTLSCSPISGHRSVSWYQQTPGQGLQFLFEYFSETQRNKGNFPGRFSGRQFSNSRSEMNVSTLELGDSALYLCASKDSGNTEAFFGQGTRLTVV.

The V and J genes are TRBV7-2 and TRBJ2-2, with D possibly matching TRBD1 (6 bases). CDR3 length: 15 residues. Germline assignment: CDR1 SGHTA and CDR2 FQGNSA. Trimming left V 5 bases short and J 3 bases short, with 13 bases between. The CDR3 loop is CASSLWAGDTGELFF. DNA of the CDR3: TGTGCCAGCAGCCTCTGGGCAGGGGACACCGGGGAGCTGTTTTTT.

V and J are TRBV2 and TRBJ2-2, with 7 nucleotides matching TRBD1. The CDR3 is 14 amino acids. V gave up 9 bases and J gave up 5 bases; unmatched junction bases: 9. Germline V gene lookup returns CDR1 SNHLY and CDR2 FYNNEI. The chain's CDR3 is CASTSTGLTGELFF. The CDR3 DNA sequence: TGTGCCAGTACCTCGACAGGGTTAACCGGGGAGCTGTTTTTT.

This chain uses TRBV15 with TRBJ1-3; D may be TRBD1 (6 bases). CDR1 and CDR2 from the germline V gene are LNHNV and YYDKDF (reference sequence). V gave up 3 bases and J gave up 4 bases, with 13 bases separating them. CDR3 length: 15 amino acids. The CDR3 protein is CATSSSTGLGNTIYF. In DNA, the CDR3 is TGTGCCACCAGCAGCTCTACAGGGCTCGGAAACACCATATATTTT. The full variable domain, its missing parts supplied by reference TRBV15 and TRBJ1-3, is DAMVIQNPRYQVTQFGKPVTLSCSQTLNHNVMYWYQQKSSQAPKLLFHYYDKDFNNEADTPDNFQSRRPNTSFCFLDIRSPGLGDTAMYLCATSSSTGLGNTIYFGEGSWLTVV.

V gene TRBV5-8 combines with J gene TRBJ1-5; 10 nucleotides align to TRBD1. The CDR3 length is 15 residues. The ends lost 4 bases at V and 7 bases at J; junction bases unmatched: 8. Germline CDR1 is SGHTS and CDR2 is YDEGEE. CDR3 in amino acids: CASSPGQGVGQPQHF. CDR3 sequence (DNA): TGTGCCAGCAGCCCCGGACAGGGGGTCGGACAGCCCCAGCATTTT.